The T cell receptor (beta chain) under discussion was sequenced for a study of siplizumab effects on memory and regulatory T cells. Germline lookup yields CDR1 LNHDA and CDR2 SQIVND (reference sequence). The V and J ends lost 10 bases and 0 bases, in that order; junction bases with no gene match: 13. The CDR3 is 16 amino acids. Libraries were prepared by immunoSEQ multiplex PCR; TCRdb keeps only in-frame clonotypes and omits some of them. The sample yields around 65,000 clones, 79% seen once. The sequence was obtained from a human donor in good health. Input material: memory CD4+ T cells sorted from blood. The rearrangement uses TRBV19 and TRBJ2-3; 7 positions agree with TRBD2. CDR3 loop: CATGGKGRLSTDTQYF. The CDR3 bases are TGTGCCACCGGGGGGAAGGGGAGACTAAGCACAGATACGCAGTATTTT.